The present entry profiles one T cell receptor (beta chain) with its context. Assay used: immunoSEQ multiplex PCR; TCRdb lists only in-frame clones, some missing. The sample holds under 150,000 clones, just over 90% seen once. The sample originates from a study of T cells after somatic rescue of genetic block. Trimming removed 6 bases at V and 6 bases at J, with 17 bases between. This CDR3 is built from 15 residues. CDR1 is MNHEY and CDR2 is SVGAGI in the germline V gene. This sequence was found in a young woman. The material sequenced was peripheral blood mononuclear cells (PBMCs). The chain carries TRBV6-5 and TRBJ2-2; D assignment may be TRBD1 or TRBD2 (5 bases each). The DNA of the CDR3 is TGTGCCAGCAGCCCAAGGGTGGGGACGGCCGGGGAGCTGTTTTTT. Its protein is CASSPRVGTAGELFF.